One T cell receptor (beta chain) is described in this entry. Template material for amplifying TCR beta CDR3 regions consisted of RNA transcripts. HTBI primers were the set used in a first-round RT-PCR of the TCR CDR3. TCRdb re-analysed the multiplex PCR reads in MiXCR, keeping a single row per CDR3 protein. The data show 350,000 to 450,000 distinct CDR3 sequences, 14% seen once. The CDR3 is 15 residues long. Germline V gene data show CDR1 as SGHDT and CDR2 as YYEEEE. The junction had 7 bases not matched to a gene; V was cut back by 4 bases and J by 3 bases. The data derive from a study of T cells in Graves' hyperthyroidism and ophthalmopathy.

This rearrangement joins TRBV5-6 to TRBJ1-1; TRBD1 aligns across 9 bases. This clonotype was sampled from a woman aged 60 to 75 with Graves' hyperthyroidism. Input material: blood. CDR3 DNA sequence: TGTGCCAGCAGCATCCGACAGGGGGGGGACACTGAAGCTTTCTTT. This translates into CASSIRQGGDTEAFF.